A single sample is the source of the 19 T cell receptor beta chains below, sequenced in a study of T cell responses to AZD1222 COVID-19 vaccine. Libraries were prepared by immunoSEQ multiplex PCR; TCRdb keeps only in-frame clonotypes and omits some of them. This table has more than 70,000 clones, 88% appearing once. The source material was peripheral blood, sampled on day 0 of AZD1222 vaccination. The receptors derive from an adult in good health.

This clone occurred a few times. The rearrangement uses TRBV18 and TRBJ2-7; the D gene could be TRBD1 or TRBD2 (10 bases each). Germline V gives CDR1 KGHSH, CDR2 LQKENI. With 5 bases removed from V and 6 bases from J, the gap between germline ends came to 29 bases. The CDR3 is made up of 18 amino acids. The DNA for the CDR3 is TGTGCCAGCTCATCCCGGGACAGGGGATTAGCGGGAGGTAGCGAGCAGTACTTC. Translated: CASSSRDRGLAGGSEQYF.

The sample holds a few counts of this clone. The chain couples TRBV18 to TRBJ2-5, with 11 bases lining up with TRBD2. V gave up 2 bases and J gave up 3 bases; unmatched junction bases: 11. Germline loops: CDR1 KGHSH, CDR2 LQKENI. The CDR3 loop spans 18 amino acids. The CDR3 nucleotides are TGTGCCAGCTCACCAGGGGGGCAGGTGACTAGCGGGGAAGAGACCCAGTACTTC. Its protein product is CASSPGGQVTSGEETQYF.

The chain links TRBV28 to TRBJ1-2; perhaps TRBD1 as D (5 bases). The CDR3 is 14 residues long. Trimming took off 3 bases at V and 5 bases at J, with 13 bases between the two ends. CDR1 is MDHEN and CDR2 is SYDVKM in the germline V gene. The CDR3 sequence is CASSFPRGEYGYTF. DNA for the CDR3: TGTGCCAGCAGTTTCCCGAGGGGCGAATATGGCTACACCTTC.

The rearrangement links TRBV6-4 to TRBJ2-1, with TRBD2 matching over 9 bases. The V and J ends lost 4 bases and 4 bases, in that order; junction bases with no gene match: 11. Germline V gene data show CDR1 as MRHNA and CDR2 as SNTAGT. The length of the CDR3 is 17 residues. Here the CDR3 DNA reads TGTGCCAGCAGTGTGACAGCTAGCGGGACCTGGTACAATGAGCAGTTCTTC. Encoded protein: CASSVTASGTWYNEQFF.

The gene calls are TRBV5-1 and TRBJ2-1, with 15 bases lining up with TRBD2. Trimming removed 3 bases from V and 9 bases from J; junction bases left unmatched: 10. The CDR3 is 17 amino acids. CDR1 and CDR2 from the germline V gene are SGHRS and YFSETQ. The CDR3 nucleotides read TGCGCCAGCAGCTACCGGACTAGCGGGAGGGTGATTAGTGAGCAGTTCTTC. Translation gives CASSYRTSGRVISEQFF.

V usage is TRBV9 and J usage is TRBJ1-3; a weak D match, TRBD1 (6 bases). Trimming cost V 0 bases and J 0 bases, with 13 bases left between them. Germline V CDR1 and CDR2: SGDLS, YYNGEE. The CDR3 has 17 amino acids. CDR3 sequence (DNA): TGTGCCAGCAGCGTAGGACAGGCAACCTACTCTGGAAACACCATATATTTT. Its protein product is CASSVGQATYSGNTIYF.

This clone came up many times. The chain links TRBV3-1 (or the pseudogene TRBV3-2) to TRBJ1-2; D not resolved. CDR3 size: 15 residues. The germline V gene encodes CDR1 LGHDT and CDR2 YNNKEL (reference sequence). V shed 0 bases and J shed 2 bases, with 10 bases lying between them. CDR3 nucleotides: TGTGCCAGCAGCCAAGAGACCAGCATGAACTATGGCTACACCTTC. Translated: CASSQETSMNYGYTF.

V and J are TRBV3-1 (or the pseudogene TRBV3-2) and TRBJ2-3; the D gene is possibly TRBD2 (5 bases). The V and J ends lost 3 bases and 4 bases respectively, with 11 bases between them. The CDR3 totals 14 residues. CDR1 and CDR2 from the germline V gene are LGHDT and YNNKEL (reference sequence). The CDR3 coding sequence is TGTGCCAGCAGCCAGCGTCCGAGGGCAGATACGCAGTATTTT. This sequence encodes CASSQRPRADTQYF.

This chain links TRBV18 with TRBJ2-7; 9 bases agree with TRBD1. Trimming at V came to 5 bases and at J to 7 bases, leaving 12 bases not matched to a gene. CDR1 and CDR2 from the germline V gene are KGHSH and LQKENI. The CDR3 sequence is 15 residues long. CDR3 loop: CASSTRGQGRGEQYF. The CDR3 DNA sequence: TGTGCCAGCTCAACACGGGGACAGGGACGTGGGGAGCAGTACTTC.

The rearrangement joins TRBV7-2 to TRBJ2-1, with TRBD1 identical over 9 bases. This CDR3 has 17 residues. Per germline, CDR1 SGHTA and CDR2 FQGNSA. J lost 6 bases, V lost 3 bases, and 12 bases had no gene match. This chain's CDR3 is CASSFQMGQGTGNEQFF. CDR3 in DNA: TGTGCCAGCAGCTTTCAAATGGGACAGGGAACCGGCAATGAGCAGTTCTTC.

This sequence joins TRBV6-2 or TRBV6-3 and TRBJ2-7; D uncertain. CDR3 length: 12 amino acids. V lost 4 bases to trimming and J lost 6 bases, with 10 bases between them. In germline, CDR1 is MNHEY, CDR2 SVGEGT. CDR3 residues: CASSFPVPEQYF. The CDR3 DNA is TGTGCCAGCAGTTTCCCCGTTCCCGAGCAGTACTTC.

V gene TRBV6-6 combines with J gene TRBJ1-2; TRBD1 agrees at 7 bases. V was pared by 6 bases and J by 4 bases, with 14 bases of the junction left unmatched. The CDR3 sequence is 16 residues long. Germline CDR1 and CDR2: MNHNY and SVGAGI (reference sequence). In nucleotides, the CDR3 is TGTGCCAGCAGACCTACCTACAGGGGATTAGCCTATGGCTACACCTTC. It translates to CASRPTYRGLAYGYTF.

The chain carries TRBV7-2 and TRBJ2-7, with TRBD1 matching 8 bases. Per germline, CDR1 SGHTA and CDR2 FQGNSA. This CDR3 spans 15 amino acids. V was clipped by 7 bases and J by 4 bases; unmatched bases: 12. CDR3 sequence: CASTRPDRARYEQYF. The CDR3, as DNA: TGTGCCAGCACCCGACCGGACAGGGCTAGGTACGAGCAGTACTTC.

The chain carries TRBV10-2 and TRBJ2-1; no reliable D call. Germline V CDR1 and CDR2: WSHSY, SAAADI. The CDR3 has 14 residues. V lost 6 bases, J lost 4 bases, and 13 bases lay in between. For the CDR3, the DNA is TGCGCCAGCAGGAGGTCGAACCAATACAATGAGCAGTTCTTC. Protein: CASRRSNQYNEQFF.

The chain combines TRBV11-2 with TRBJ2-5; D tentatively fits TRBD1 or TRBD2 (5 bases each). V was cut by 0 bases and J by 5 bases, with 22 bases left in between. The germline V gene encodes CDR1 SGHAT and CDR2 FQNNGV. This CDR3 comprises 18 residues. The CDR3 spells CASSLDLIRDPDGETQYF. CDR3 in DNA: TGTGCCAGCAGCTTAGATCTAATACGGGACCCCGACGGGGAGACCCAGTACTTC.

This clone was seen a single time. V gene TRBV6-5 combines with J gene TRBJ1-4; possibly TRBD1 for D (5 bases). Per the germline V gene, CDR1 is MNHEY and CDR2 is SVGAGI. The germline V and J ends were trimmed by 6 bases and 5 bases, with 16 bases remaining between them. The CDR3 is made up of 15 amino acids. Here the CDR3 DNA reads TGTGCCAGCAGGAATACGGACACTTCGAATGAAAAACTGTTTTTT. Protein sequence: CASRNTDTSNEKLFF.

This clone has only a few counts. The CDR3 DNA follows: TGTGCCAGCAGCTCCCTGTCGGGGACAGATACGCAGTATTTT. Amino acid sequence: CASSSLSGTDTQYF. This sequence joins TRBV7-9 and TRBJ2-3, with TRBD2 as a possible D gene (5 bases). The V gene lost 4 bases and the J gene lost 3 bases, with 11 bases spanning the gap. Germline CDR1 reads SEHNR; CDR2 reads FQNEAQ (reference sequence). CDR3 length: 14 amino acids.

The CDR3 sequence is CASSLYAGMDTQYF. In DNA form, the CDR3 reads TGTGCCAGCAGCTTGTATGCAGGGATGGATACGCAGTATTTT. This rearrangement joins TRBV5-6 to TRBJ2-3, with a possible D match to TRBD1 (5 bases). This CDR3 comprises 14 residues. Trimming left V 1 base short and J 6 bases short, with 12 bases between. Looked up from germline, CDR1 is SGHDT and CDR2 is YYEEEE. Filled out from reference TRBV5-6 and TRBJ2-3, the complete variable domain reads DAGVTQSPTHLIKTRGQQVTLRCSPKSGHDTVSWYQQALGQGPQFIFQYYEEEERQRGNFPDRFSGHQFPNYSSELNVNALLLGDSALYLCASSLYAGMDTQYFGPGTRLTVL.

In its sample, this clone was seen a few times. The CDR3: CASSFQGRGQGYTF. In nucleotides, the CDR3 is TGTGCCAGCAGTTTCCAGGGAAGGGGGCAAGGCTACACCTTC. This chain links TRBV28 with TRBJ1-2, with 7 positions matching TRBD1. The CDR3 sequence is 14 residues long. Per the germline V gene, CDR1 is MDHEN and CDR2 is SYDVKM. V trimming: 3 bases; J trimming: 8 bases; junction bases outside the gene matches: 9.